This TCR beta chain was profiled in a study of cytomegalovirus exposure and HLA in healthy donors (dated by TCRdb to about 2017). Concerning the study at large: According to a later analysis, one platform produced both the roughly 130 validation repertoires and the 666 repertoires of the first cohort. The study aimed to test whether signatures of past pathogen exposure could be identified by cataloging public T cell receptors. A separate validation cohort of 100 to 150 different subjects was used in addition to the roughly 720-subject first cohort. To predict cytomegalovirus infection status, the study brought together high-throughput TCR immunosequencing, statistical association of individual TCRs with disease status, and machine learning. The paper as a whole reports these results and caveats: Of the cluster scores, roughly 95% were above 0 in a later analysis, which found that TCRs clustered in the first cohort also tended to co-occur in the 120 validation repertoires. While some public TCRs were present in many individuals, most TCR sequences turned up only very rarely across donors. A later analysis lacked HLA typing for the validation cohort, so it scored co-occurrence in that cohort across all 130 or so repertoires. A few of the identified cytomegalovirus-associated TCR beta chains were confirmed in vitro to be specific for cytomegalovirus antigens. The study gave a list of more than 150 TCR beta chains associated with cytomegalovirus. Cytomegalovirus status was reported to be diagnosed by the classifier with high specificity and sensitivity in both the original and validation cohorts. The authors suggested that the approach could potentially be generalized to other disease states and immunological phenotypes.

The cysteine opens and the phenylalanine closes a CDR3 of 15 amino acids. The only DNA kept is the CDR3, 45 bases in frame from the first base. The germline V gene specifies MDHEN as CDR1 and SYDVKM as CDR2. At the junction V is shortened by 1 base and J by 0 bases, with 9 bases in between. Separate from the roughly 650-subject first cohort, the validation cohort of 90 to 150 subjects was the group to which the donors belonged. Points on this clone: Its antigen target is currently unknown. Base-call qualities are not available, and no considerably larger clone is one nucleotide away.

Library preparation was by the immunoSEQ multiplex PCR assay. On the study's bioinformatics: A statistical classification framework was developed to diagnose cytomegalovirus status using the catalog of TCR beta chain sequences. As stored in TCRdb, this immuneACCESS dataset retains in-frame rearrangements with V and J assigned. A fraction of the clones does not appear; measured against another copy, unresolved V genes explain less than half of the discrepancy, and the remainder lacks a known reason. Clone size and V and J calls were adopted from that table, with D and trimming inferred from the DNA. The sample records some 340,000 clones, around 87% of which are singletons. Approximately 1.2% of the sample is taken by the ten largest.

The sample consisted of PBMCs. This sequence uses TRBV28 and TRBJ1-1; a tentative D call is TRBD1 (5 bases match). The clonotype was recovered from a woman in her 30s in good health and CMV-seropositive. The CDR3 sequence is CASSLYGTVNTEAFF. The nucleotides are TGTGCCAGCAGTTTATACGGGACGGTGAACACTGAAGCTTTCTTT.